The 9 T cell receptor beta chains given below trace back to one sample, sequenced in a study of a mutant IDH1 vaccine in newly diagnosed glioma. Sequencing used immunoSEQ multiplex PCR; TCRdb keeps in-frame clones, though not all of them. The sample gives approximately 60,000 clones, about 90% of which show up once; about 4.6% is in the top ten. Their recognized antigens are unknown. Described time point: week 5, during vaccination. Mutant IDH1 20-mer peptide, at 300 ug, made up each vaccine dose, with topical imiquimod. Specimen: PBMCs, collected from a glioma patient whose treatment included an IDH1 peptide vaccine. These TCRs come from a woman in her thirties or forties with glioma.

The genes are TRBV19 and TRBJ1-5; TRBD1 might be the D (6 bases). V dropped 4 bases and J dropped 1 base, with 17 bases sitting between them. This CDR3 region has 17 residues. Germline-derived CDR1 and CDR2 are LNHDA and SQIVND (reference sequence). The CDR3 nucleotides read TGTGCCAGTAGTAGCCCAGGGGAAAGAGGGAGCAATCAGCCCCAGCATTTT. As protein: CASSSPGERGSNQPQHF. Full variable domain (rest looked up from reference TRBV19 and TRBJ1-5): DGGITQSPKYLFRKEGQNVTLSCEQNLNHDAMYWYRQDPGQGLRLIYYSQIVNDFQKGDIAEGYSVSREKKESFPLTVTSAQKNPTAFYLCASSSPGERGSNQPQHFGDGTRLSIL.

The CDR3 region has the DNA TGTGCCAGCAGCGGGGGGAAGGGGGGAACTAATGAAAAACTGTTTTTT. This sequence encodes CASSGGKGGTNEKLFF. V is TRBV9 and J is TRBJ1-4; D is possibly TRBD1 (6 bases). Germline CDR1 and CDR2: SGDLS and YYNGEE. Trimming removed 3 bases from V and 1 base from J, with 13 bases in between. The CDR3 consists of 16 residues.

In this sample, this clone turned up once. The rearrangement joins TRBV5-8 to TRBJ1-5; 7 bases align to TRBD1. Germline trimming cut 2 bases from V and 1 base from J; bases unmatched to any gene: 6. CDR3 length: 16 amino acids. CDR1 is SGHTS and CDR2 is YDEGEE in the germline V gene. CDR3 in DNA: TGTGCCAGCAGCTTAAACAGGGGTATCAGCAATCAGCCCCAGCATTTT. Translation: CASSLNRGISNQPQHF.

The V gene is TRBV6-5, the J gene TRBJ1-1; D is possibly TRBD1 (6 bases). The V end was cut by 6 bases, the J end by 0 bases, with 14 bases between. CDR1 is MNHEY and CDR2 is SVGAGI in the germline V gene. The CDR3 sequence is 15 residues long. This CDR3 reads CASSTGTPMNTEAFF. Written as DNA, the CDR3 is TGTGCCAGCAGCACCGGGACACCCATGAACACTGAAGCTTTCTTT.

The rearrangement uses TRBV2 and TRBJ2-2; TRBD1 matches at 8 bases. Germline V gene sequence: CDR1 SNHLY, CDR2 FYNNEI. The CDR3 has 17 residues. V lost 3 bases and J lost 0; bases outside the gene matches: 6. CDR3 DNA sequence: TGTGCCAGCAGTGAGCCCGGACAGGGAGCGAACACCGGGGAGCTGTTTTTT. Its translation is CASSEPGQGANTGELFF.

This clone is medium-sized within its sample. The V and J genes are TRBV5-5 and TRBJ1-2; D remains unclear. CDR1 is SGHKS and CDR2 is YYEKEE in the germline V gene (reference sequence). The CDR3 is 14 residues long. V lost 2 bases, J lost 4 bases, and 12 bases lay in between. The CDR3: CASSFHTGIYGYTF. The CDR3 region has the DNA TGTGCCAGCAGCTTTCATACGGGTATCTATGGCTACACCTTC.

The chain combines TRBV10-3 with TRBJ2-5, with unresolved D. The CDR3 covers 16 residues. Germline V gene data show CDR1 as ENHRY and CDR2 as SYGVKD. Trimming pared 4 bases from V and 2 bases from J, leaving 17 bases between. CDR3 in DNA: TGTGCCATCAGTGGGACGGTAGGGCTTGAGCAAGAGACCCAGTACTTC. It specifies CAISGTVGLEQETQYF.

The CDR3 sequence: CASSLAGQRSEKLFF. In nucleotides, the CDR3 is TGTGCCAGCAGCTTAGCAGGGCAGAGGAGCGAAAAACTGTTTTTT. The rearrangement joins TRBV7-2 to TRBJ1-4; D gene unclear. The V end lost 0 bases, the J end lost 8 bases, and 13 bases lay between the germline ends. Germline values: CDR1 SGHTA, CDR2 FQGNSA. The CDR3 is 15 residues long.

The chain couples TRBV15 to TRBJ2-5; D unclear. The CDR3 totals 15 residues. V dropped 3 bases and J dropped 2 bases, with 13 bases sitting between them. The germline CDR1 and CDR2 sequences are LNHNV and YYDKDF (reference sequence). The CDR3 loop is CATSRWQLLQETQYF. The CDR3 nucleotides read TGTGCCACCAGCAGGTGGCAGCTCCTTCAAGAGACCCAGTACTTC.